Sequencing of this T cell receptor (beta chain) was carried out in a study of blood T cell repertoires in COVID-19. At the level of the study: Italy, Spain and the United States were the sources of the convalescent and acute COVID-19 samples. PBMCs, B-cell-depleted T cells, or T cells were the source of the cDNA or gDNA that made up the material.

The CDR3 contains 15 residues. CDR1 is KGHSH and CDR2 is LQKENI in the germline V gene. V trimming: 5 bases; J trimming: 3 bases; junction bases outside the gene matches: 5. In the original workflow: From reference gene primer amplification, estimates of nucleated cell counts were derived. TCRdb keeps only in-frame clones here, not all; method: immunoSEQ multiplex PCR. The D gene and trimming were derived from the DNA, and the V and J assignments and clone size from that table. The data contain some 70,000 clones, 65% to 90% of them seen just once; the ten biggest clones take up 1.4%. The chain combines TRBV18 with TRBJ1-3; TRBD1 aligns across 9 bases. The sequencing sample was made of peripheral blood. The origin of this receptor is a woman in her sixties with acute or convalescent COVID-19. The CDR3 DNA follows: TGTGCCAGCTCAAGCGACAGGGGGATTGGAAACACCATATATTTT. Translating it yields CASSSDRGIGNTIYF.